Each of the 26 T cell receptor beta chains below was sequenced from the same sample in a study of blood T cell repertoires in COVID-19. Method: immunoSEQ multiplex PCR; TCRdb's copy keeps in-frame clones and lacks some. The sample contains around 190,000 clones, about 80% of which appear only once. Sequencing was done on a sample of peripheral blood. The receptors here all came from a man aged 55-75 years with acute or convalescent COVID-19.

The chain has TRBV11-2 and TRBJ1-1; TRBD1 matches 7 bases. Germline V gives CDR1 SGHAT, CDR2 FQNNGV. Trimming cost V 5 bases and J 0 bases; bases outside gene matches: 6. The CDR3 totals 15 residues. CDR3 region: CASSPLRGLNTEAFF. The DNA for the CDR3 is TGTGCCAGCAGCCCACTTAGGGGGCTGAACACTGAAGCTTTCTTT.

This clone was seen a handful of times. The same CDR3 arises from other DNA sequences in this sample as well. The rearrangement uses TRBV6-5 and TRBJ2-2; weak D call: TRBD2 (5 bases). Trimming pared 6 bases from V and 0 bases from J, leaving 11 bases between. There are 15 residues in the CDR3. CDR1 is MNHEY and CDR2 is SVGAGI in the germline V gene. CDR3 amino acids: CASSRRGTNTGELFF. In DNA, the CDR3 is TGTGCCAGCAGCCGCCGAGGGACGAACACCGGGGAGCTGTTTTTT.

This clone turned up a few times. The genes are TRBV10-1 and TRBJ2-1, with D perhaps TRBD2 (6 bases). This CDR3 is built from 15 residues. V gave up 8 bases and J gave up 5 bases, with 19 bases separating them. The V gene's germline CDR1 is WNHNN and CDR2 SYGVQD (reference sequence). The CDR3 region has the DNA TGCGCCAGCGGGTTAGCGGACAAAGAACACAATGAGCAGTTCTTC. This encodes CASGLADKEHNEQFF.

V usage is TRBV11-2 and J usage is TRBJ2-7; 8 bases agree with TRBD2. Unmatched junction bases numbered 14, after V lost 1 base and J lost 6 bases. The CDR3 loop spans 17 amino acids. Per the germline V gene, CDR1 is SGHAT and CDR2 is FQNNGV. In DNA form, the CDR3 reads TGTGCCAGCAGCTTAGGACTAGCGAGCTGGGAGAGGGGCGAGCAGTACTTC. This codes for CASSLGLASWERGEQYF. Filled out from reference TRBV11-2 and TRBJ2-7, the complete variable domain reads EAGVAQSPRYKIIEKRQSVAFWCNPISGHATLYWYQQILGQGPKLLIQFQNNGVVDDSQLPKDRFSAERLKGVDSTLKIQPAKLEDSAVYLCASSLGLASWERGEQYFGPGTRLTVT.

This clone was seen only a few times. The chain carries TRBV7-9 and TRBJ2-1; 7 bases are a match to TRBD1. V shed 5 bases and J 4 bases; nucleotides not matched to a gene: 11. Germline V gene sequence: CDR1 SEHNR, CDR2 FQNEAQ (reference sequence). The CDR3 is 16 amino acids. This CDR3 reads CASSRWTGPEYNEQFF. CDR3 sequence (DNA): TGTGCCAGCAGCAGATGGACAGGACCAGAGTACAATGAGCAGTTCTTC.

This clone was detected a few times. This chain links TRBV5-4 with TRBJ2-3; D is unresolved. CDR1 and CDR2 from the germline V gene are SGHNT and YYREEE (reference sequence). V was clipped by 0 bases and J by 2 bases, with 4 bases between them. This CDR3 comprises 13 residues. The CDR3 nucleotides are TGTGCCAGCAGCTTGGGTATCACAGATACGCAGTATTTT. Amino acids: CASSLGITDTQYF.

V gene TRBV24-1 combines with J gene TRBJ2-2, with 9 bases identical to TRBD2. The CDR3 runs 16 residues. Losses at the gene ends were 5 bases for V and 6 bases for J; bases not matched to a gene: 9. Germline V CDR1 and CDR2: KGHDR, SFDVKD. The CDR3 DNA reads TGTGCCACCAGTGCGTGGGCTAGCGGGAAGTCCGGGGAGCTGTTTTTT. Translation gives CATSAWASGKSGELFF.

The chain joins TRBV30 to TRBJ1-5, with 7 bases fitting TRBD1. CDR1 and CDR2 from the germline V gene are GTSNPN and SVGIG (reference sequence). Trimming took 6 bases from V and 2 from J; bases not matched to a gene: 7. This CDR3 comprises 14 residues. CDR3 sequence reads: CACADRAGNQPQHF. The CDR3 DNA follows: TGTGCCTGCGCTGACAGGGCTGGCAATCAGCCCCAGCATTTT. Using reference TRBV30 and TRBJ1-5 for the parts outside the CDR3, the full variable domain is SQTIHQWPATLVQPVGSPLSLECTVEGTSNPNLYWYRQAAGRGLQLLFYSVGIGQISSEVPQNLSASRPQDRQFILSSKKLLLSDSGFYLCACADRAGNQPQHFGDGTRLSIL.

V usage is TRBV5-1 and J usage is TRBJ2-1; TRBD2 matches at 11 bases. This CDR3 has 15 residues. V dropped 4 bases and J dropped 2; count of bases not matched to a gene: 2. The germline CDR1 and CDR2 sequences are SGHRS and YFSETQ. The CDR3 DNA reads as TGCGCCAGCAGCCCGGGACTAGCGGCCTACAATGAGCAGTTCTTC. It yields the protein CASSPGLAAYNEQFF.

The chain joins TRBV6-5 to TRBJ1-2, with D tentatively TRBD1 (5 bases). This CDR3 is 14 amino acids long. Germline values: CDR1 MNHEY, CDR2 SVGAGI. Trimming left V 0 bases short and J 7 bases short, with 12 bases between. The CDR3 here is CASSYSGGLGGYTF. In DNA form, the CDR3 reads TGTGCCAGCAGTTACTCGGGGGGTCTGGGTGGCTACACCTTC.

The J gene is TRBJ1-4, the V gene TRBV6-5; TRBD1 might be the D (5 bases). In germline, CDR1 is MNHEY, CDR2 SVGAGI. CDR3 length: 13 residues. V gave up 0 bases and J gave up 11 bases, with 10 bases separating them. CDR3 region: CASSYSSGGKLFF. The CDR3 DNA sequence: TGTGCCAGCAGTTACTCGAGCGGGGGGAAACTGTTTTTT.

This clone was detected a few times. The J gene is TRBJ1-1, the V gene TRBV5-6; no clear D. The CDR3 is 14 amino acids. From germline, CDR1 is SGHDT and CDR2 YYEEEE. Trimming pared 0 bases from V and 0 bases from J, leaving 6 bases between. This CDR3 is CASSLAQMNTEAFF. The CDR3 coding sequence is TGTGCCAGCAGCTTGGCCCAGATGAACACTGAAGCTTTCTTT.

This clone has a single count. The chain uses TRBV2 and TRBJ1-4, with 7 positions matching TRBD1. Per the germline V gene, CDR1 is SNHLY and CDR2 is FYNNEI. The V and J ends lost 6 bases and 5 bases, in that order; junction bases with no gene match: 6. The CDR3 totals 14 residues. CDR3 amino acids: CASSLQGFNEKLFF. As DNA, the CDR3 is TGTGCCAGCAGCTTACAGGGGTTCAATGAAAAACTGTTTTTT.

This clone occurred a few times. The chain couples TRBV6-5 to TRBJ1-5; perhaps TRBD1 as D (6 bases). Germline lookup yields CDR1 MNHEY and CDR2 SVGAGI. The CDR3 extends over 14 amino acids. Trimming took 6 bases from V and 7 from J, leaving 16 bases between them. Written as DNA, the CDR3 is TGTGCCAGCAGCACTCAACAGGGTCGCCAGCCCCAGCATTTT. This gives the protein CASSTQQGRQPQHF.

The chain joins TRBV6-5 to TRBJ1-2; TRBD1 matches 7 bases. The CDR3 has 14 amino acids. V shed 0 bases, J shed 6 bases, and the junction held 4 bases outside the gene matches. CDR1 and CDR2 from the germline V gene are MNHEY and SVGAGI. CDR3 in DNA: TGTGCCAGCAGTTACTCAGGGGGCGGAGATGGCTACACCTTC. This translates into CASSYSGGGDGYTF.

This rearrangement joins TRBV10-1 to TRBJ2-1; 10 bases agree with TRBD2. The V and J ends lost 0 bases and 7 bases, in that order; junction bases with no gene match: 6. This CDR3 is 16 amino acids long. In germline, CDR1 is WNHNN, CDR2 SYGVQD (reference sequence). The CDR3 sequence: CASSESLAGAPNEQFF. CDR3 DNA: TGCGCCAGCAGTGAGTCGCTAGCGGGAGCACCAAATGAGCAGTTCTTC.

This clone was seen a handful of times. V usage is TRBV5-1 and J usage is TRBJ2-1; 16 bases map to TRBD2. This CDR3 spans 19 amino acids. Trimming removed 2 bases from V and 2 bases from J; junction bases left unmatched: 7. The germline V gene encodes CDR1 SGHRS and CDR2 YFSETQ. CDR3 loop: CASSFTGLAGGRTYNEQFF. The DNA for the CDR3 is TGCGCCAGCAGCTTTACGGGACTAGCGGGGGGGCGGACCTACAATGAGCAGTTCTTC.

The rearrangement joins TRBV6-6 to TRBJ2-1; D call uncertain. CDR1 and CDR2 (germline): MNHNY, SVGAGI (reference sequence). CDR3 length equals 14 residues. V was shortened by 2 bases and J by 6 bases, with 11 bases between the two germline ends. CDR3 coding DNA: TGTGCCAGCAGTTACGGATACGCGGTCAATGAGCAGTTCTTC. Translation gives CASSYGYAVNEQFF.

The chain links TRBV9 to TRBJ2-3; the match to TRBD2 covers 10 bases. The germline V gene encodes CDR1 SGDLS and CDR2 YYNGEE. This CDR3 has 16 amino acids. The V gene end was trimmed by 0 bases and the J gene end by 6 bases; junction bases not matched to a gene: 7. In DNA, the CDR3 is TGTGCCAGCAGCGTAGCTAGGACTAGCGGATTCGATACGCAGTATTTT. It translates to CASSVARTSGFDTQYF. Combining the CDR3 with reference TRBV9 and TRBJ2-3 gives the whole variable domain DSGVTQTPKHLITATGQRVTLRCSPRSGDLSVYWYQQSLDQGLQFLIQYYNGEERAKGNILERFSAQQFPDLHSELNLSSLELGDSALYFCASSVARTSGFDTQYFGPGTRLTVL.

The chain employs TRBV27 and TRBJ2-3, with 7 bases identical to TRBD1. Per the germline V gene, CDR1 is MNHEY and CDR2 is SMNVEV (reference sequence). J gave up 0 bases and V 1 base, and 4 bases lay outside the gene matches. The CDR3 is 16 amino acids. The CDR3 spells CASSLWDSPSTDTQYF. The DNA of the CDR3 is TGTGCCAGCAGTTTATGGGACAGTCCTAGCACAGATACGCAGTATTTT.

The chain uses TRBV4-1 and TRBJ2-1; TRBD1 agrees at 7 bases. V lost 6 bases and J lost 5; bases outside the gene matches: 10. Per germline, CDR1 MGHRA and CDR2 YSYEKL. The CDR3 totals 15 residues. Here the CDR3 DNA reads TGCGCCAGCAGTAGACCGGGACAGTTCGACAATGAGCAGTTCTTC. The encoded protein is CASSRPGQFDNEQFF.

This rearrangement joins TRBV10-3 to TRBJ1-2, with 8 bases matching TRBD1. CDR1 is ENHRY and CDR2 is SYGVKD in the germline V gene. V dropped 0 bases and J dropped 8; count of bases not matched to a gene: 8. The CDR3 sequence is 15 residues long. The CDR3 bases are TGTGCCATCAGTGAGTCGTCAACAGGGGGTAAGGGCTACACCTTC. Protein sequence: CAISESSTGGKGYTF.

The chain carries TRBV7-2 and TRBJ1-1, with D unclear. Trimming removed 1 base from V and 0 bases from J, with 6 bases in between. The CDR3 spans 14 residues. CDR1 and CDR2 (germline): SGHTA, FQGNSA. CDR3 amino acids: CASSLVFLNTEAFF. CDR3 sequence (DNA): TGTGCCAGCAGCTTAGTTTTCTTGAACACTGAAGCTTTCTTT.

CDR3 amino acids: CASSTRDQETQYF. Here the CDR3 DNA reads TGTGCCAGTAGTACCCGAGACCAAGAGACCCAGTACTTC. The rearrangement joins TRBV19 to TRBJ2-5; D is undetermined. V was cut by 4 bases and J by 0 bases, with 6 bases left in between. The CDR3 runs to 13 residues. CDR1 LNHDA and CDR2 SQIVND come from the germline V gene (reference sequence). Using reference TRBV19 and TRBJ2-5 for the parts outside the CDR3, the full variable domain is DGGITQSPKYLFRKEGQNVTLSCEQNLNHDAMYWYRQDPGQGLRLIYYSQIVNDFQKGDIAEGYSVSREKKESFPLTVTSAQKNPTAFYLCASSTRDQETQYFGPGTRLLVL.

In DNA, the CDR3 is TGTGCCAGCAGCCTTCACTGGGGCGAGGAACCAGATACGCAGTATTTT. Translated: CASSLHWGEEPDTQYF. The gene calls are TRBV3-1 (or the pseudogene TRBV3-2) and TRBJ2-3, with TRBD1 as a possible D gene (5 bases). The germline gives CDR1 LGHDT, CDR2 YNNKEL (reference sequence). The length of the CDR3 is 16 residues. V lost 4 bases, J lost 4 bases, and 18 bases lay in between.

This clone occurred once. In DNA form, the CDR3 reads TGCGCCAGCAGCTTGGCCAAAGGACCCCGGGGGGTGAACACTGAAGCTTTCTTT. Protein: CASSLAKGPRGVNTEAFF. J is TRBJ1-1 and V is TRBV5-1, with D maybe TRBD1 (5 bases). There are 18 residues in the CDR3. Trimming pared 0 bases from V and 0 bases from J, leaving 18 bases between. The germline CDR1 and CDR2 sequences are SGHRS and YFSETQ.